This T cell receptor beta chain was documented in a study of blood T cell repertoires in COVID-19. For the study at large: From T cells, B-cell-depleted T cells, or PBMCs came the material, which was cDNA or gDNA.

This clone has a single count. Original processing methods: Using reference gene primer amplification, nucleated cell counts were estimated. The table came from immunoSEQ multiplex PCR; TCRdb's copy has only in-frame clones and leaves some out. V, J and clone size reflect that table, while D and trimming were determined from the DNA. The sample lists some 16,000 clones, 81% occurring once. V lost 3 bases and J lost 5, with 10 bases in between. The CDR3 is made up of 13 amino acids. Germline V gives CDR1 SEHNR, CDR2 FQNEAQ (reference sequence). V is TRBV7-9 and J is TRBJ2-5; D is perhaps TRBD1 (5 bases). The sequence came from a man between 60 and 70 years old with acute or convalescent COVID-19. Sequencing was performed on peripheral blood. CDR3 residues: CASSLKRGETQYF. The CDR3 DNA follows: TGTGCCAGCAGCTTGAAAAGGGGTGAGACCCAGTACTTC.